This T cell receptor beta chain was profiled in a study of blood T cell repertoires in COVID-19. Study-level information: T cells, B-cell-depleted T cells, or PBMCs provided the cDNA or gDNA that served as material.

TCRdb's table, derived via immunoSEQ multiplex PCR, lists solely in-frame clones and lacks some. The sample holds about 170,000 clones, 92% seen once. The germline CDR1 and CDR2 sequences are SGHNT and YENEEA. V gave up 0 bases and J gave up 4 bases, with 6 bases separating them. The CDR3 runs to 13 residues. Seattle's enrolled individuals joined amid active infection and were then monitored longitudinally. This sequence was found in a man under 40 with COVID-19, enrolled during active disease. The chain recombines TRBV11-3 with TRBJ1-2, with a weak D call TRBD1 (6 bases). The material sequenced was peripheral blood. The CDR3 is CASSLEQGYGYTF. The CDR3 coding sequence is TGTGCCAGCAGCTTAGAACAGGGCTATGGCTACACCTTC.